The 30 T cell receptor beta chains reported below all come from one sample, sequenced in a study of early T cells in non-severe SARS-CoV-2 infection. One entry per CDR3 protein, called by TCRdb with MiXCR from the 5' RACE reads. The data show 50,000 to 70,000 distinct CDR3 sequences, under 10% seen once. The sequenced sample was whole blood. The receptors shown here come from an adult who was a healthcare worker with PCR-confirmed SARS-CoV-2 infection or an uninfected control (not recorded which).

The genes are TRBV19 and TRBJ2-3; a possible D gene is TRBD2 (6 bases). The V end was cut by 3 bases, the J end by 3 bases, with 13 bases between. Germline V CDR1 and CDR2: LNHDA, SQIVND (reference sequence). CDR3 length: 15 residues. CDR3 coding DNA: TGTGCCAGTAGTATTGCGGGAAAGCGGACAGATACGCAGTATTTT. Amino acid sequence: CASSIAGKRTDTQYF.

In DNA form, the CDR3 reads TGTGCCACCAGTGGTCCTTATAATTCACCCCTCCACTTT. Its translation is CATSGPYNSPLHF. The genes are TRBV24-1 and TRBJ1-6; the D is unclear. Germline CDR1 reads KGHDR; CDR2 reads SFDVKD. V gave up 5 bases and J gave up 4 bases, with 5 bases separating them. CDR3 length: 13 amino acids.

The table lists this clonotype with many counts. J is TRBJ2-7 and V is TRBV7-6; perhaps TRBD1 as D (6 bases). V was pared by 0 bases and J by 4 bases, with 16 bases between. CDR1 SGHVS and CDR2 FNYEAQ come from the germline V gene. The CDR3 totals 16 residues. CDR3 coding DNA: TGTGCCAGCAGCTTAGCCCCATTAGGGGGTAGGTACGAGCAGTACTTC. Its translation: CASSLAPLGGRYEQYF.

This clonotype was picked up many times. J is TRBJ2-7 and V is TRBV12-3 or TRBV12-4; 8 positions match TRBD1. With V trimmed by 5 bases and J by 4 bases, 7 bases remained unmatched. The length of the CDR3 is 14 residues. DNA for the CDR3: TGTGCCAGCAGTCCCCGGACAGGGTCTTACGAGCAGTACTTC. Its protein product is CASSPRTGSYEQYF.

In its sample, this clonotype was seen many times. The chain carries TRBV6-2 or TRBV6-3 and TRBJ1-2; 8 positions match TRBD1. Germline V CDR1 and CDR2: MNHEY, SVGEGT. The CDR3 extends over 16 amino acids. V lost 6 bases to trimming and J lost 5 bases; unmatched junction nucleotides: 14. The CDR3: CASSSLGQGHLYGYTF. The CDR3 DNA follows: TGTGCCAGCAGCTCTCTTGGACAGGGCCATTTGTATGGCTACACCTTC.

This clonotype has only a few counts. This chain connects TRBV20-1 to TRBJ1-1, with a weak D call TRBD1 (5 bases). CDR3 length equals 13 residues. Trimming left V 3 bases short and J 6 bases short, with 14 bases between. Germline assignment: CDR1 DFQATT and CDR2 SNEGSKA (reference sequence). The CDR3 loop reads CSARQGSWSEAFF. The DNA for the CDR3 is TGCAGTGCTAGGCAGGGATCTTGGTCTGAAGCTTTCTTT.

The table lists this clonotype with a few counts. J is TRBJ2-3 and V is TRBV7-8, with D tentatively TRBD1 or TRBD2 (5 bases each). V lost 3 bases and J lost 2, with 9 bases in between. CDR1 is SGHVS, CDR2 FQNEAQ, per germline. The CDR3 loop spans 14 amino acids. CDR3 in DNA: TGTGCCAGCAGCTTCAGAGGGACCACAGATACGCAGTATTTT. Translating it yields CASSFRGTTDTQYF. Variable domain in full (rest from reference TRBV7-8 and TRBJ2-3): GAGVSQSPRYKVAKRGQDVALRCDPISGHVSLFWYQQALGQGPEFLTYFQNEAQLDKSGLPSDRFFAERPEGSVSTLKIQRTQQEDSAVYLCASSFRGTTDTQYFGPGTRLTVL.

This clonotype was seen a few times. The V call is TRBV28, the J call TRBJ2-7; D assignment may be TRBD1 or TRBD2 (5 bases each). The CDR3 is 15 residues long. V was shortened by 4 bases and J by 0 bases, with 13 bases between the two germline ends. Germline CDR1 is MDHEN and CDR2 is SYDVKM. The CDR3 spells CASSSGTALSYEQYF. CDR3 DNA: TGTGCCAGCAGTTCCGGGACGGCCCTCTCCTACGAGCAGTACTTC.

The chain links TRBV20-1 to TRBJ1-6; D gene uncertain. The CDR3 spans 15 residues. CDR1 is DFQATT, CDR2 SNEGSKA, per germline (reference sequence). V was cut by 6 bases and J by 6 bases, with 18 bases left in between. CDR3 nucleotide sequence: TGCAGTGCCCGGCCGGGCGGGATTGTTAATTCACCCCTCCACTTT. As protein: CSARPGGIVNSPLHF.

This clonotype was seen only a few times. The chain carries TRBV18 and TRBJ1-1; D is uncertain. CDR1 is KGHSH, CDR2 LQKENI, per germline. The length of the CDR3 is 16 residues. V was pared by 3 bases and J by 0 bases, with 14 bases between. In DNA, the CDR3 is TGTGCCAGCTCACCGCGCACGGACGGCATGAACACTGAAGCTTTCTTT. This translates into CASSPRTDGMNTEAFF.

There are a few counts of this clonotype. This CDR3 reads CASSPVGAGANVLTF. The CDR3, as DNA: TGTGCCAGCAGTCCTGTCGGGGCTGGGGCCAACGTCCTGACTTTC. The chain has TRBV28 and TRBJ2-6, with D perhaps TRBD2 (5 bases). CDR3 length equals 15 residues. V lost 5 bases and J lost 2, with 10 bases in between. Germline CDR1 and CDR2: MDHEN and SYDVKM.

The table lists this clonotype with many counts. The J gene is TRBJ2-7, the V gene TRBV7-2; TRBD1 aligns across 9 bases. The J segment lost 5 bases and the V segment lost 5 bases, leaving 10 bases of the junction unmatched. CDR1 is SGHTA, CDR2 FQGNSA, per germline. The CDR3 spans 15 residues. The CDR3 is CASSRTSGQGNEQYF. CDR3 sequence (DNA): TGTGCCAGCAGCCGAACATCCGGACAGGGGAACGAGCAGTACTTC.

This clonotype was counted between two and nine times. The CDR3 protein is CSVVGLAGNNEQFF. The CDR3 nucleotides read TGCAGCGTCGTGGGACTAGCGGGCAACAATGAGCAGTTCTTC. The chain combines TRBV29-1 with TRBJ2-1, with 12 bases matching TRBD2. Germline values: CDR1 SQVTM, CDR2 ANQGSEA. The CDR3 loop spans 14 amino acids. Germline trimming cut 6 bases from V and 5 bases from J; bases unmatched to any gene: 5.

Many counts were recorded for this clonotype. The V call is TRBV12-3 or TRBV12-4, the J call TRBJ2-3; 9 bases line up with TRBD1. CDR3 size: 15 residues. V gave up 4 bases and J gave up 4 bases; unmatched junction bases: 6. CDR3 nucleotide sequence: TGTGCCAGCAGTTCCAGGACAGGGGTTGCAGATACGCAGTATTTT. Translation gives CASSSRTGVADTQYF.

The genes are TRBV28 and TRBJ1-2; a weak D match, TRBD1 (6 bases). The ends were cut back, 4 bases at V and 5 bases at J, with 17 bases in the middle. Germline lookup yields CDR1 MDHEN and CDR2 SYDVKM. The CDR3 consists of 15 residues. The CDR3 DNA follows: TGTGCCAGCAGTTGGCAGGGGTCAGCGAAGTATGGCTACACCTTC. As protein: CASSWQGSAKYGYTF.

The rearrangement links TRBV19 to TRBJ2-1; possible D gene TRBD1, 6 bases. V lost 6 bases and J 2 bases, leaving 14 bases between the germline ends. Germline CDR1 reads LNHDA; CDR2 reads SQIVND (reference sequence). This CDR3 has 15 residues. CDR3 in DNA: TGTGCCAGTAGGTTTGGGCAGGGGCCCTACAATGAGCAGTTCTTC. This sequence encodes CASRFGQGPYNEQFF.

The chain combines TRBV14 with TRBJ2-3, with a possible D match to TRBD2 (6 bases). Germline loops: CDR1 SGHDN, CDR2 FVKESK. This CDR3 has 17 amino acids. Trimming left V 4 bases short and J 4 bases short, with 21 bases between. CDR3 amino acids: CASSPLSGRRESDTQYF. The CDR3 region has the DNA TGTGCCAGCAGCCCGCTTAGCGGACGCCGGGAGTCAGATACGCAGTATTTT. Combining the CDR3 with reference TRBV14 and TRBJ2-3 gives the whole variable domain EAGVTQFPSHSVIEKGQTVTLRCDPISGHDNLYWYRRVMGKEIKFLLHFVKESKQDESGMPNNRFLAERTGGTYSTLKVQPAELEDSGVYFCASSPLSGRRESDTQYFGPGTRLTVL.

This clonotype was counted a few times. The chain carries TRBV3-1 and TRBJ2-7; 15 bases are a match to TRBD2. CDR3 length equals 17 residues. Trimming at V came to 4 bases and at J to 2 bases, leaving 6 bases not matched to a gene. Germline loops: CDR1 LGHDT, CDR2 YNNKEL (reference sequence). The CDR3 DNA follows: TGTGCCAGCAGCCTCTGGACTAGCGGGAGGGCCGCCTACGAGCAGTACTTC. It specifies CASSLWTSGRAAYEQYF.

This clonotype was seen more than once but under ten times. This chain links TRBV24-1 with TRBJ2-3, with D maybe TRBD1 (6 bases). CDR1 is KGHDR and CDR2 is SFDVKD in the germline V gene. V lost 3 bases and J lost 3, with 18 bases in between. The CDR3 covers 17 residues. In DNA form, the CDR3 reads TGTGCCACCAGTGATCCAGGGGCGCACGGGTGGACAGATACGCAGTATTTT. Its protein product is CATSDPGAHGWTDTQYF.

This clonotype was counted between two and nine times. The rearrangement links TRBV20-1 to TRBJ1-2, with TRBD1 identical over 7 bases. The CDR3 has 12 amino acids. CDR1 is DFQATT and CDR2 is SNEGSKA in the germline V gene (reference sequence). J gave up 5 bases and V 8 bases, and 8 bases lay outside the gene matches. The CDR3 protein is CSSPQGEYGYTF. The CDR3 DNA is TGCAGTTCCCCCCAGGGGGAATATGGCTACACCTTC.

This clonotype was picked up many times. The rearrangement joins TRBV28 to TRBJ1-2; D not certain. The germline V and J ends were trimmed by 4 bases and 7 bases, with 10 bases remaining between them. The germline CDR1 and CDR2 sequences are MDHEN and SYDVKM. This CDR3 has 12 residues. In DNA form, the CDR3 reads TGTGCCAGCAGTTCCCCTGCCGTTGGCTACACCTTC. Protein: CASSSPAVGYTF.

The table lists this clonotype with a few counts. The CDR3 reads CASSFGAGVVDTQYF. The CDR3 bases are TGTGCCAGCAGTTTCGGGGCGGGAGTGGTAGATACGCAGTATTTT. This chain links TRBV27 with TRBJ2-3; TRBD2 aligns across 7 bases. The CDR3 is 15 amino acids. Germline CDR1 reads MNHEY; CDR2 reads SMNVEV (reference sequence). V lost 3 bases and J lost 5; bases outside the gene matches: 8.

There are a few counts of this clonotype. The chain couples TRBV12-3 or TRBV12-4 to TRBJ1-3; 9 bases fit TRBD1. V was pared by 6 bases and J by 2 bases, with 2 bases of the junction left unmatched. The CDR3 sequence is 14 residues long. The CDR3 is CASRGDRAGNTIYF. The CDR3 DNA is TGTGCCAGCAGGGGGGACAGGGCTGGAAACACCATATATTTT.

This clonotype was detected ten times or more. The chain combines TRBV6-1 with TRBJ2-5, with a weak D call TRBD1 (5 bases). The germline V gene encodes CDR1 MNHNS and CDR2 SASEGT. The CDR3 is 15 residues long. V lost 3 bases, J lost 5 bases, and 16 bases lay in between. In DNA form, the CDR3 reads TGTGCCAGCAGTGATTTGGACACTCCATATGAGACCCAGTACTTC. It is translated as CASSDLDTPYETQYF.

The chain combines TRBV3-1 with TRBJ1-2; no definite D call. This CDR3 has 13 residues. V lost 2 bases, J lost 7 bases, and 11 bases lay in between. CDR1 and CDR2 from the germline V gene are LGHDT and YNNKEL (reference sequence). The CDR3 spells CASSQTRLSGYTF. The CDR3 bases are TGTGCCAGCAGCCAAACCAGGTTGTCTGGCTACACCTTC.

Sample share makes this clonotype medium-sized (0.01 to 0.1%). The genes are TRBV14 and TRBJ1-3; D gene unclear. Germline V lookup: CDR1 SGHDN, CDR2 FVKESK. The V end lost 2 bases, the J end lost 4 bases, and 6 bases lay between the germline ends. The CDR3 extends over 13 amino acids. The CDR3 region has the DNA TGTGCCAGCAGCCAACAGATCGGAAACACCATATATTTT. Translating gives CASSQQIGNTIYF.

In this sample, this clonotype turned up a few times. V is TRBV6-6 and J is TRBJ2-1; 11 positions match TRBD1. The ends lost 3 bases at V and 3 bases at J; junction bases unmatched: 4. The CDR3 has 16 amino acids. From germline, CDR1 is MNHNY and CDR2 SVGAGI (reference sequence). The CDR3 DNA follows: TGTGCCAGCAGTTATTCCGGGACAGGGGGCTACAATGAGCAGTTCTTC. This gives the protein CASSYSGTGGYNEQFF.

This clonotype was counted many times. The V call is TRBV18, the J call TRBJ2-5, with 15 bases matching TRBD2. The germline gives CDR1 KGHSH, CDR2 LQKENI. The V gene end was trimmed by 3 bases and the J gene end by 5 bases; junction bases not matched to a gene: 7. This CDR3 has 17 amino acids. The CDR3 DNA follows: TGTGCCAGCTCACCGGGACTAGCGGGAGGCCCTCGGGAGACCCAGTACTTC. This encodes CASSPGLAGGPRETQYF.

This chain connects TRBV15 to TRBJ2-3; a possible D gene is TRBD2 (6 bases). This CDR3 contains 15 residues. The V end was cut by 5 bases, the J end by 0 bases, with 12 bases between. CDR1 is LNHNV, CDR2 YYDKDF, per germline (reference sequence). CDR3 nucleotide sequence: TGTGCCACCAGCGGCGGGGCTTATAGCACAGATACGCAGTATTTT. Encoded protein: CATSGGAYSTDTQYF.

This clonotype has just a few counts. The chain carries TRBV28 and TRBJ2-3; 13 bases agree with TRBD2. The CDR3 has 18 residues. Germline V gene data show CDR1 as MDHEN and CDR2 as SYDVKM. V lost 5 bases, J lost 3 bases, and 11 bases stayed unmatched. The CDR3 coding sequence is TGTGCCAGCAGTATAACTAGCGGGAGGGCCCTGTATACAGATACGCAGTATTTT. Protein product: CASSITSGRALYTDTQYF.